A single sample gave rise to the 16 T cell receptor beta chains below, sequenced in a study of blood T cells in healthy people across ages. Primers used in a second PCR of about 7 to 11 cycles were a sample-barcoded 5' primer and a J-beta primer mix. TCRdb ran MiXCR on the 5' RACE reads and lists one entry per CDR3 protein. The data show 1.8 million or so distinct CDR3 sequences, about two fifths seen once. Sequenced sample: blood. These receptors came from a human donor in good health.

This clonotype came up a few times. The chain carries TRBV10-3 and TRBJ1-1; D is uncertain. Germline V gene data show CDR1 as ENHRY and CDR2 as SYGVKD. This CDR3 spans 13 amino acids. Deletions cut 10 bases from V and 0 bases from J, with 12 bases between. CDR3 protein: CATLEGLNTEAFF. CDR3 coding DNA: TGTGCCACCCTGGAGGGTCTGAACACTGAAGCTTTCTTT.

The CDR3: CASILRGKAFF. The CDR3 DNA is TGTGCCAGTATTCTTAGGGGGAAAGCTTTCTTT. The chain joins TRBV19 to TRBJ1-1; the D gene is possibly TRBD1 (6 bases). Germline assignment: CDR1 LNHDA and CDR2 SQIVND (reference sequence). The ends were cut back, 7 bases at V and 9 bases at J, with 12 bases in the middle. This CDR3 has 11 residues.

The chain uses TRBV9 and TRBJ2-5; D might be TRBD2 (6 bases). The DNA end favors TRBJ2-7, so the J call may be wrong. The CDR3 spans 15 residues. Germline CDR1 reads SGDLS; CDR2 reads YYNGEE. CDR3 sequence (DNA): TGTGCCAGCAGCGTAGGGGCGGGGATGGCCTACGAGCAGTACTTC. Its translation is CASSVGAGMAYEQYF.

Worth noting for this clonotype: Because it lacks the conserved phenylalanine or tryptophan at the end, this CDR3 is likely a read error. The chain links TRBV5-1 to TRBJ2-7, with 7 bases identical to TRBD1. Germline V gene lookup returns CDR1 SGHRS and CDR2 YFSETQ. The CDR3 runs 16 residues. The ends lost 3 bases at V and 0 bases at J; junction bases unmatched: 9. CDR3 bases: TGCGCCAGCAGCTGGGACACAGGGGTCAGCTCCTACGAGCAGTACTGC. Amino acid sequence: CASSWDTGVSSYEQYC.

In regard to this clonotype: The junction shows a germline mismatch at one end, possibly a read error. V gene TRBV5-5 combines with J gene TRBJ2-6; D may be TRBD1 (5 bases). Germline CDR1 and CDR2: SGHKS and YYEKEE (reference sequence). This CDR3 contains 17 residues. CDR3 in DNA: TGTGCCAGCAGCTCGGCGAGTTGGCGCTCTGGGGCCAACGTCCGGACTTTC. It yields the protein CASSSASWRSGANVRTF.

This clonotype was detected ten times or more. V usage is TRBV7-9 and J usage is TRBJ2-4; 12 positions agree with TRBD1. The CDR3 is 20 residues long. Germline CDR1 SEHNR, CDR2 FQNEAQ (reference sequence). V shed 1 base and J 0 bases; nucleotides not matched to a gene: 10. The CDR3 DNA reads as TGTGCCAGCAGCTTAGTTTCCGGGACAGGGGGCGTCGGAGCCAAAAACATTCAGTACTTC. This gives the protein CASSLVSGTGGVGAKNIQYF.

V gene TRBV12-3 or TRBV12-4 combines with J gene TRBJ2-4, with 10 bases lining up with TRBD2. Germline trimming cut 7 bases from V and 13 bases from J; bases unmatched to any gene: 10. The CDR3 totals 13 residues. CDR3 region: CASTGLAFDEQYF. As DNA, the CDR3 is TGTGCCAGCACGGGACTAGCGTTTGATGAGCAGTACTTC.

The gene calls are TRBV5-1 and TRBJ2-5; maybe TRBD2 (6 bases). The CDR3 has 15 amino acids. V gave up 0 bases and J gave up 4 bases, with 13 bases separating them. Germline CDR1 reads SGHRS; CDR2 reads YFSETQ. DNA of the CDR3: TGCGCCAGCAGCTTGGAGGGGACTCAGGGAGAGACCCAGTACTTC. As protein: CASSLEGTQGETQYF. Combining the CDR3 with reference TRBV5-1 and TRBJ2-5 gives the whole variable domain KAGVTQTPRYLIKTRGQQVTLSCSPISGHRSVSWYQQTPGQGLQFLFEYFSETQRNKGNFPGRFSGRQFSNSRSEMNVSTLELGDSALYLCASSLEGTQGETQYFGPGTRLLVL.

The chain combines TRBV10-3 with TRBJ2-7, with D possibly being TRBD1 or TRBD2 (5 bases each). The J call may be wrong; the DNA end is better matched by TRBJ2-5. The CDR3 sequence is 14 residues long. The germline CDR1 and CDR2 sequences are ENHRY and SYGVKD. The CDR3 DNA is TGTGCCATCAGTGTGGGGACGGGCGGGGAGACCCAGTACTTC. This gives the protein CAISVGTGGETQYF.

This clonotype was counted only a few times. The chain is built from TRBV7-3 and TRBJ1-2; no reliable D call. This CDR3 region has 14 residues. V was trimmed by 3 bases and J by 4 bases, leaving 12 bases between them. CDR1 and CDR2 (germline): SGHTA, FQGTGA. CDR3 sequence (DNA): TGTGCCAGCAGCTTGGGCCCACTGGGCTATGGCTACACCTTC. Translation gives CASSLGPLGYGYTF.

In this sample, this clonotype turned up a few times. The V call is TRBV6-5, the J call TRBJ1-2, with D perhaps matching TRBD1 (5 bases). This CDR3 has 11 residues. Trimming left V 10 bases short and J 11 bases short, with 17 bases between. Germline V gives CDR1 MNHEY, CDR2 SVGAGI. CDR3 sequence: CATLRQQEYTF. The CDR3 DNA sequence: TGTGCCACCCTCAGACAACAGGAGTACACCTTC.

This clonotype was seen more than once but under ten times. The chain links TRBV4-2 to TRBJ1-1; D not certain. V was clipped by 1 base and J by 6 bases, with 9 bases between them. CDR1 LGHNA and CDR2 YNFKEQ come from the germline V gene. There are 13 residues in the CDR3. CDR3 sequence (DNA): TGTGCCAGCAGCCAAGCGGGGATGGCTGAAGCTTTCTTT. Amino acid sequence: CASSQAGMAEAFF.

The table lists this clonotype with a few counts. This sequence joins TRBV20-1 and TRBJ2-5; 7 nucleotides align to TRBD2. Trimming at V came to 3 bases and at J to 7 bases, leaving 11 bases not matched to a gene. Per germline, CDR1 DFQATT and CDR2 SNEGSKA (reference sequence). The CDR3 covers 14 residues. This chain's CDR3 is CSASLGGGIGTQYF. DNA for the CDR3: TGCAGTGCTAGCTTGGGCGGGGGTATTGGGACCCAGTACTTC.

This clonotype was seen a handful of times. The V and J genes are TRBV10-3 and TRBJ2-3; possibly TRBD1 for D (5 bases). Germline CDR1 and CDR2: ENHRY and SYGVKD. The V gene lost 2 bases and the J gene lost 1 base, with 7 bases spanning the gap. This CDR3 has 14 residues. CDR3: CAISEGRGTDTQYF. In DNA, the CDR3 is TGTGCCATCAGTGAGGGCAGGGGCACAGATACGCAGTATTTT.

The J gene is TRBJ1-1, the V gene TRBV6-5, with TRBD1 identical over 8 bases. The CDR3 is made up of 16 amino acids. The junction had 7 bases not matched to a gene; V was cut back by 2 bases and J by 2 bases. Germline-derived CDR1 and CDR2 are MNHEY and SVGAGI. CDR3 DNA: TGTGCCAGCAGTTACCTCAGGGGGCTGGGTAACACTGAAGCTTTCTTT. It translates to CASSYLRGLGNTEAFF.

Notes on this clonotype: With a much larger clone just one base away, this may be a read error. The J gene is TRBJ2-1, the V gene TRBV29-1; D unresolved. Germline loops: CDR1 SQVTM, CDR2 ANQGSEA. The CDR3 has 13 residues. The CDR3 DNA follows: TGCAGCGCTGAATATTTCTCCTACAATGAGCAGTTCTTC. Protein sequence: CSAEYFSYNEQFF.